This TCR beta chain is from a study of PD-L1 blockade in urothelial cancer. Study-wide background: Bladder-origin urothelial cancer in males described about 85% of the 29 patients.

Clones were read by immunoSEQ multiplex PCR, and TCRdb kept only the in-frame ones, dropping some. Of under 120,000 clones in the sample, about 85% are singletons; the top ten hold about 2.6%. Specimen: PBMCs, collected around atezolizumab (anti-PD-L1) treatment. The TCR comes from a man aged 50 or older with urothelial cancer.

The DNA for the CDR3 is TGTGCCAGCAGCCCTCAGGGAAAGAGGCCCCAGCATTTT. Its translation is CASSPQGKRPQHF. The chain has TRBV27 and TRBJ1-5; maybe TRBD1 (5 bases). Germline V gene lookup returns CDR1 MNHEY and CDR2 SMNVEV (reference sequence). V was pared by 6 bases and J by 9 bases, with 15 bases between. CDR3 size: 13 residues.